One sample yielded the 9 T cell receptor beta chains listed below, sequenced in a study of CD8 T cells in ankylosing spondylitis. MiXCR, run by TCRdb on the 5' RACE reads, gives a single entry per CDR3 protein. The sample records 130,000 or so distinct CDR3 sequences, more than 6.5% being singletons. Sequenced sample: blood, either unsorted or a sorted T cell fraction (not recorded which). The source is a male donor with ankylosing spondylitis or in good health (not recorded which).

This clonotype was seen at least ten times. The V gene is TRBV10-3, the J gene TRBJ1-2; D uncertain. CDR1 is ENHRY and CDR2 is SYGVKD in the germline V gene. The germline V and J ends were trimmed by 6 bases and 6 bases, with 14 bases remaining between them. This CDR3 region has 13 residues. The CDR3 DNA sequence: TGTGCCATCAGCACTGGTGAGGTACATGGCTACACCTTC. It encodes CAISTGEVHGYTF.

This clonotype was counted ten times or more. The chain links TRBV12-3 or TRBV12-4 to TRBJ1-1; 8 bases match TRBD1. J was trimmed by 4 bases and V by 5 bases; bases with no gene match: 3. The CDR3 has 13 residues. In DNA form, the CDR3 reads TGTGCCAGCAGTAACACAGGGGGCACTGAAGCTTTCTTT. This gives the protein CASSNTGGTEAFF.

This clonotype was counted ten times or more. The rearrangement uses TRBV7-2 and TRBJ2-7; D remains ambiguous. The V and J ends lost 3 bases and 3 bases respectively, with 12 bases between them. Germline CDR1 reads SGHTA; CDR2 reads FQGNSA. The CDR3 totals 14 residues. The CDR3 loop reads CASSFQAVHYEQYF. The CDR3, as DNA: TGTGCCAGCAGCTTCCAGGCGGTGCACTACGAGCAGTACTTC.

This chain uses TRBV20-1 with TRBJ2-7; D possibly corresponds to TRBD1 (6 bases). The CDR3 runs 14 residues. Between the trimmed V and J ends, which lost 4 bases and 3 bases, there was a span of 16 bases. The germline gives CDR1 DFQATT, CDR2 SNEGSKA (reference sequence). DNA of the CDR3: TGCAGTGCTATGCTCAGTTCCAGGGGCTACGAGCAGTACTTC. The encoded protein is CSAMLSSRGYEQYF.

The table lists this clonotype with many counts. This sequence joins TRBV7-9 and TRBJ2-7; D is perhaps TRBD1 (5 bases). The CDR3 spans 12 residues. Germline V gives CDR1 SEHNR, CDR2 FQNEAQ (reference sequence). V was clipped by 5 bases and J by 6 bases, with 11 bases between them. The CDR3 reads CASSLQGSEQYF. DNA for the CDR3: TGTGCCAGCAGCCTCCAGGGTAGCGAGCAGTACTTC.

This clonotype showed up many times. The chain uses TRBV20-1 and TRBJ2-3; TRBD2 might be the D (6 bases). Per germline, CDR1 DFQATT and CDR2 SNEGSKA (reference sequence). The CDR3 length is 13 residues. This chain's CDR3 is CGTSGTQADTQYF. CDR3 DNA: TGCGGAACTTCGGGGACTCAGGCAGATACGCAGTATTTT.

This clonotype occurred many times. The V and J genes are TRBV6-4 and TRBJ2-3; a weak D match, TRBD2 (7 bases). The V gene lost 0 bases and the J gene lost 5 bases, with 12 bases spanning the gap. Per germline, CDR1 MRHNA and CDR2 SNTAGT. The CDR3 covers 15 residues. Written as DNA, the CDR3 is TGTGCCAGCAGTGACTCGGGGGGGGGCCGAGATACGCAGTATTTT. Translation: CASSDSGGGRDTQYF.

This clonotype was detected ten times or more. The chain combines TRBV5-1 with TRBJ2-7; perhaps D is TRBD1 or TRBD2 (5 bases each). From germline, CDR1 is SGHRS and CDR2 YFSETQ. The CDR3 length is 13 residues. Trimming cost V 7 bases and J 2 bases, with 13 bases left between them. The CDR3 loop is CASCRDGAYEQYF. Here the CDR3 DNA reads TGCGCCAGCTGCCGGGACGGAGCCTACGAGCAGTACTTC.

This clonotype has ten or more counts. The CDR3 here is CASKNTGELFF. DNA of the CDR3: TGTGCCAGCAAAAACACCGGGGAGCTGTTTTTT. V gene TRBV27 combines with J gene TRBJ2-2; no clear D. V was pared by 7 bases and J by 2 bases, with 2 bases between. This CDR3 is built from 11 residues. Germline V gene lookup returns CDR1 MNHEY and CDR2 SMNVEV (reference sequence).